A single sample gave rise to the 14 T cell receptor beta chains below, sequenced in a study of cytomegalovirus exposure and HLA in healthy donors. Primers: 60 Vbeta forward and 13 Jbeta reverse. Method: immunoSEQ multiplex PCR; TCRdb's copy keeps in-frame clones and lacks some. The data contain more than 110,000 clones, nearly 80% of them singletons. Sequenced sample: PBMCs. The receptors stem from a male donor in good health and CMV-seronegative.

This clone occurred a few times. The chain joins TRBV9 to TRBJ2-1; no firm D call. The CDR3 totals 16 residues. Trimming took 0 bases from V and 10 from J, leaving 20 bases between them. Per germline, CDR1 SGDLS and CDR2 YYNGEE. CDR3 loop: CASSVVQAGPFWEQFF. In DNA form, the CDR3 reads TGTGCCAGCAGCGTAGTTCAAGCAGGCCCATTCTGGGAGCAGTTCTTC. The full variable domain, rest sourced from reference TRBV9 and TRBJ2-1, is DSGVTQTPKHLITATGQRVTLRCSPRSGDLSVYWYQQSLDQGLQFLIQYYNGEERAKGNILERFSAQQFPDLHSELNLSSLELGDSALYFCASSVVQAGPFWEQFFGPGTRLTVL.

The chain recombines TRBV28 with TRBJ2-7; 8 nucleotides match TRBD1. Per germline, CDR1 MDHEN and CDR2 SYDVKM. CDR3 length: 14 amino acids. The V and J ends lost 6 bases and 3 bases, in that order; junction bases with no gene match: 7. The CDR3 spells CASSPGQVFYEQYF. DNA for the CDR3: TGTGCCAGCAGCCCGGGACAGGTGTTCTACGAGCAGTACTTC.

This clone has a single count. The chain joins TRBV4-1 to TRBJ2-7, with TRBD2 as a possible D gene (5 bases). Trimming shortened V by 0 bases and J by 0 bases, and 12 bases separated the two germline ends. Germline CDR1 and CDR2: MGHRA and YSYEKL. This CDR3 has 16 amino acids. CDR3 DNA: TGCGCCAGCAGCCAAGATCACCCGGGGAGCTCCTACGAGCAGTACTTC. It codes for CASSQDHPGSSYEQYF.

The V call is TRBV6-1, the J call TRBJ2-1; D ambiguous. Germline CDR1 reads MNHNS; CDR2 reads SASEGT. V was shortened by 7 bases and J by 12 bases, with 19 bases between the two germline ends. The CDR3 extends over 13 amino acids. CDR3 in amino acids: CASIPTMAGGQFF. CDR3 DNA sequence: TGTGCCAGCATCCCAACAATGGCCGGCGGGCAGTTCTTC.

The V and J genes are TRBV7-2 and TRBJ1-2, with a weak D call TRBD1 (6 bases). V was shortened by 5 bases and J by 1 base, with 17 bases between the two germline ends. Germline loops: CDR1 SGHTA, CDR2 FQGNSA. The CDR3 sequence is 16 residues long. Here the CDR3 reads CASSLRGGQLNYGYTF. The CDR3, as DNA: TGTGCCAGCAGCCTAAGGGGTGGACAGCTTAACTATGGCTACACCTTC.

The rearrangement joins TRBV5-1 to TRBJ2-1; 7 nucleotides match TRBD1. V shed 4 bases and J 2 bases; nucleotides not matched to a gene: 6. Germline CDR1 and CDR2: SGHRS and YFSETQ. The CDR3 consists of 15 residues. CDR3 sequence (DNA): TGCGCCAGCAGCCCGGGACAGAAGACCTACAATGAGCAGTTCTTC. This codes for CASSPGQKTYNEQFF.

With regard to this clone: One junction end does not reproduce the germline sequence, and a read error may be involved. The chain is built from TRBV6-6 and TRBJ2-4; D may be TRBD2 (6 bases). The CDR3 totals 13 residues. Germline V lookup: CDR1 MNHNY, CDR2 SVGAGI (reference sequence). The CDR3 here is CASGLRRVNSQYF. For the CDR3, the DNA is TGTGCCAGCGGATTAAGGAGGGTCAACAGTCAGTACTTC.

This sequence joins TRBV7-2 and TRBJ1-2, with D unclear. Germline V gene data show CDR1 as SGHTA and CDR2 as FQGNSA. The CDR3 extends over 15 amino acids. Trimming pared 5 bases from V and 6 bases from J, leaving 19 bases between. The CDR3 spells CASSPPPPVPHGYTF. As DNA, the CDR3 is TGTGCCAGCAGCCCCCCCCCGCCGGTGCCCCATGGCTACACCTTC.

The V call is TRBV7-3, the J call TRBJ1-2; the D is unclear. Germline V gives CDR1 SGHTA, CDR2 FQGTGA. This CDR3 has 15 amino acids. Trimming took off 5 bases at V and 5 bases at J, with 18 bases between the two ends. CDR3 sequence: CASSPTIRSRYGYTF. The CDR3 nucleotides are TGTGCCAGCAGCCCTACGATACGAAGCCGGTATGGCTACACCTTC.

The J gene is TRBJ2-5, the V gene TRBV5-1; TRBD2 aligns across 12 bases. The J call could be wrong; TRBJ2-7 is a better fit for the DNA end. The CDR3 covers 15 residues. Per the germline V gene, CDR1 is SGHRS and CDR2 is YFSETQ. The CDR3 spells CASSRLAGATYEQYF. CDR3 DNA sequence: TGCGCCAGCAGCCGACTAGCGGGGGCCACCTACGAGCAGTACTTC.

The genes are TRBV28 and TRBJ2-7, with a tentative D call TRBD1 (6 bases). V was shortened by 6 bases and J by 9 bases, with 21 bases between the two germline ends. Germline-derived CDR1 and CDR2 are MDHEN and SYDVKM. The CDR3 totals 14 residues. CDR3 sequence (DNA): TGTGCCAGCAGGATACAGGGACCCTACGAGGGGCAGTACTTC. It translates to CASRIQGPYEGQYF.

This rearrangement joins TRBV10-3 to TRBJ1-2; D is possibly TRBD1 (5 bases). CDR3 length: 13 residues. The V gene's germline CDR1 is ENHRY and CDR2 SYGVKD. The V end was cut by 2 bases, the J end by 7 bases, with 11 bases between. This CDR3 is CAISERQGAGYTF. The CDR3 nucleotides read TGTGCCATCAGTGAGCGGCAGGGTGCTGGCTACACCTTC.

This sequence joins TRBV7-9 and TRBJ1-6; 9 bases fit TRBD1. Germline CDR1 reads SEHNR; CDR2 reads FQNEAQ (reference sequence). V lost 5 bases and J lost 7; bases outside the gene matches: 6. There are 15 residues in the CDR3. The DNA for the CDR3 is TGTGCCAGCAGCCCCGGGACAGGGATGAATTCACCCCTCCACTTT. This codes for CASSPGTGMNSPLHF.

This clone was picked up one time. The J gene is TRBJ2-1, the V gene TRBV30; D gene ambiguous. The V and J ends lost 0 bases and 3 bases respectively, with 6 bases between them. This CDR3 has 13 amino acids. Germline-derived CDR1 and CDR2 are GTSNPN and SVGIG (reference sequence). DNA of the CDR3: TGTGCCTGGAGTGTGGTTAGCTACAATGAGCAGTTCTTC. Its protein is CAWSVVSYNEQFF.